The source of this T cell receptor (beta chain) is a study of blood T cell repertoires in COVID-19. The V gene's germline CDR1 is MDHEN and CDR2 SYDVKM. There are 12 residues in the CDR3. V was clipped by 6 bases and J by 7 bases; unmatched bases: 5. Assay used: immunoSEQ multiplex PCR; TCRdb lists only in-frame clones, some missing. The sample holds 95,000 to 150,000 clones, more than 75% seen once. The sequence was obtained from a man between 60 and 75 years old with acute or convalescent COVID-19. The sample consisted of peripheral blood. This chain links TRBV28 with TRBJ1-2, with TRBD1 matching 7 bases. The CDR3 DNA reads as TGTGCCAGCAGGACAGGGCAAGGTGGCTACACCTTC. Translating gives CASRTGQGGYTF.